The clone carrying this T cell receptor beta chain was counted a few times. Its antigen is undetermined. Isolation recovered at least 7 million PBMCs from every sample. This entry belongs to a study of blood T cells in healthy people across ages. General study results and limits: TCR beta diversity, measured per million T cells, fell in a roughly linear way with age.

The authors ran a second PCR of about 6 to 11 cycles using a sample-barcoded 5' primer and a J-beta primer mix. Each cDNA molecule received a tag from a template-switch adaptor that had 12 random nucleotides. In TCRdb, the 5' RACE reads were re-called with MiXCR into one record per CDR3 protein. The table has about 1.8 million distinct CDR3 sequences, about 50% seen once; the top ten hold around 2.1%. The CDR3 runs to 13 residues. Trimming pared 4 bases from V and 4 bases from J, leaving 10 bases between. Germline CDR1 MDHEN, CDR2 SYDVKM. The sequenced sample was blood. This chain uses TRBV28 with TRBJ1-2, with D maybe TRBD1 (6 bases). This receptor was taken from a middle-aged woman in good health. CDR3 nucleotides: TGTGCCAGCAGTTGGACAGTCGGCTATGGCTACACCTTC. It codes for CASSWTVGYGYTF.